This T cell receptor beta chain was sequenced for a study of CD8+ T cells in alopecia areata (dated by TCRdb to the late 2010s). Regarding the research as a whole: The treated patients, all with moderate-to-severe alopecia areata, were enrolled in an open-label pilot trial of oral tofacitinib given at 5 to 10 mg twice daily. Tofacitinib was given for 6 to 18 months, followed by 6 months of follow-up off drug to assess delayed response and recurrence. The SALT score, which quantifies the percentage of affected scalp surface area, was used to measure disease severity in treated patients. The study used high-throughput TCRbeta sequencing to examine T cell clonal expansion in alopecia areata, in both the C3H/HeJ mouse model and human patients. Human TCRbeta sequencing covered scalp tissue and sorted CD4+ and CD8+ peripheral blood T cells from patchy and totalis/universalis alopecia areata patients and healthy controls. Biopsies were taken from tofacitinib-treated patients at baseline and at 4 and 24 weeks of treatment, and a later scalp biopsy was taken in several of the tofacitinib-treated patients. Clonality in the scalp was compared among normal scalp (n=4), patchy alopecia areata scalp (n=8), and alopecia totalis/universalis scalp (n=8). The RNA source kit depended on sample type: the PAXgene miRNA kit for fixed scalp, the miRNeasy kit for PBMCs, and the RNeasy kit for mouse skin. immunoSEQ multiplex PCR using 35 Vbeta forward primers and 13 Jbeta reverse primers was used to amplify TCRbeta CDR3 regions. What the research found in general, with its limitations: Because the treated cohort was small and had just a single nonresponder, larger studies are needed to establish links between baseline CD8+ expansion and response. Shared TCR sequences between patients were less evident than in mice, which may be partly attributable to HLA diversity in the patient population. Unlike mouse skin, which is dominated by gammadelta T cells, normal human skin has resident alphabeta T cells that are also sequenced, and this complicates analysis of the scalp TCR repertoire. With tofacitinib, both scalp clonality and the number of expanded CD8+ clones among the top 100 scalp clones went down significantly. Compared with normal scalp, lesional scalp had higher clonality and more expanded CD8+ clones, particularly in alopecia totalis/universalis, a pattern that suggests antigenic drive. Many expanded lesional clones persisted in scalp and blood during tofacitinib treatment, which may partly explain relapse after stopping treatment.

The library was built by means of the immunoSEQ multiplex PCR assay. RNA was extracted from all samples and reverse transcribed into cDNA, which served as template for TCR sequencing. SuperScript III was used for first-strand cDNA synthesis, primed with a 2:1 mix of oligo-dT and random hexamers. A synthetic immune receptor repertoire was used to assess amplification bias, and residual bias was removed computationally. Per the source publication's procedure: Raw reads were preprocessed to remove errors, and CDR3 was defined by IMGT conventions from the conserved cysteine to phenylalanine. Clonality was computed as 1 minus the Shannon entropy, with the entropy normalized by log2 of the number of productive unique TCRs. CD4 or CD8 identity of scalp clones was inferred by cross-referencing scalp TCRbeta sequences with sorted blood CD4 and CD8 repertoires. The table comes from immuneACCESS by way of TCRdb, which keeps in-frame sequences with V and J called. Part of the clones is missing from these tables; in studies checked, under half for an unresolved V gene and the rest for unknown reasons. The V and J calls and clone size come from that table; D and trimming were worked out from the DNA. Here the sample has around 200,000 clones; approximately 53% occur a single time. The ten largest clones capture 9.5% to 14% of the sample.

The sample's time point label, in plain terms: 24 weeks on oral tofacitinib. Taken with the paper, the label for treatment or condition translates to: oral pan-JAK inhibitor, 5-10 mg twice daily. From alopecia areata patients, peripheral blood was collected along with lesional scalp punch biopsies. PBMCs were separated by density centrifugation and stained for CD3, CD4 and CD8, after which CD4+ and CD8+ T cells were sorted on a FACSAria. Deletion took 0 bases off V and 4 bases off J, with a span of 10 bases between the germline ends. CDR1 MGHDK and CDR2 SYGVNS are derived from the germline V gene. From cysteine to phenylalanine, the CDR3 is 15 amino acids long. Here the CDR3 DNA is all that survives: 45 bases in frame from base 1. In regard to this clone: What antigen it recognizes has not been identified. No qualities accompany the bases; no much larger clone lies one base away.

The sequence derives from a human donor with alopecia areata. Here the sequenced sample was CD8+ T cells sorted from blood, taken at week 24, from a patient treated with tofacitinib. The chain is encoded by TRBV25-1 joined to TRBJ2-1, with no confident D gene call. The encoded CDR3 is CASSEYQNFYNEQFF. The nucleotides are TGTGCCAGCAGTGAATATCAGAATTTTTACAATGAGCAGTTCTTC.